The source of this T cell receptor beta chain is a study of blood T cells in healthy people across ages. Study summary: Per two T cells, template switching captured roughly one barcoded beta molecule.

This clonotype showed up just a few times. The CDR3 contains 14 residues. Germline CDR1 is SGHAT and CDR2 is FQNNGV. Trimming took off 8 bases at V and 0 bases at J, with 14 bases between the two ends. It was with a sample-barcoded 5' primer and a J-beta primer mix that a second PCR of roughly 7 to 12 cycles was run. MiXCR was run by TCRdb on the 5' RACE reads, yielding one entry per CDR3 protein. Of 1.5 million to 2 million distinct CDR3 sequences listed, roughly 27% are singletons. Sequenced material: blood. The rearrangement uses TRBV11-2 and TRBJ2-7; D uncertain. The sequence was obtained from a woman between 25 and 40 years old in good health. CDR3 coding DNA: TGTGCCAGCGGAAAGACAAGGAGCTCCTACGAGCAGTACTTC. Translation: CASGKTRSSYEQYF.